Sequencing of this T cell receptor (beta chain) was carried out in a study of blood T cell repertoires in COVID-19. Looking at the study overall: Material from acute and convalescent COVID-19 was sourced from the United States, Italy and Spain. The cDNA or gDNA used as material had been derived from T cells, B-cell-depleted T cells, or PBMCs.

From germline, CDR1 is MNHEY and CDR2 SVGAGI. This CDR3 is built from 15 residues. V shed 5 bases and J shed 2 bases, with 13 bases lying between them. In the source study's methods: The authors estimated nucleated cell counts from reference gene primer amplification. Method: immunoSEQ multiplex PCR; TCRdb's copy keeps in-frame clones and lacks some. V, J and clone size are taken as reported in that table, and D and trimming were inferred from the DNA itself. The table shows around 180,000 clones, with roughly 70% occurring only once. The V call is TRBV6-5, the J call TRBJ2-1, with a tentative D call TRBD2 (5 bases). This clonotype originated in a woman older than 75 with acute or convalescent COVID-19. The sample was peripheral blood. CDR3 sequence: CASSPSSLAYNEQFF. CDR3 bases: TGTGCCAGCAGTCCATCGTCACTAGCCTACAATGAGCAGTTCTTC.